This T cell receptor beta chain was recovered during a study of cytomegalovirus exposure and HLA in healthy donors. Study results and caveats: Sequencing depth across donors, presence/absence analyses assumed, was roughly uniform. Immune exposure information comprised only CMV serostatus. Across HLA loci, a later analysis found differing TCR association rates, with DRB1 most and HLA-C fewest.

In this sample, this clone turned up once. Its target is not known. The length of the CDR3 is 14 residues. Unmatched junction bases numbered 5, after V lost 3 bases and J lost 3 bases. Germline CDR1 is KGHSH and CDR2 is LQKENI. Healthy individuals who donated bone marrow served as the donors. PCR was performed using 60 Vbeta and 13 Jbeta primers. Only in-frame clones appear in the TCRdb table, and some are missing; sequencing was by immunoSEQ multiplex PCR. The sample records 150,000 to 200,000 clones, 60% to 80% being singletons. The receptor comes from a man younger than 35 in good health and CMV-seropositive. The V gene is TRBV18, the J gene TRBJ2-7, with 7 bases fitting TRBD1. Sequencing used PBMCs. The CDR3 DNA sequence: TGTGCCAGCTCACCCTCGGGACAGTTCTACGAGCAGTACGTC. Its protein is CASSPSGQFYEQYV.